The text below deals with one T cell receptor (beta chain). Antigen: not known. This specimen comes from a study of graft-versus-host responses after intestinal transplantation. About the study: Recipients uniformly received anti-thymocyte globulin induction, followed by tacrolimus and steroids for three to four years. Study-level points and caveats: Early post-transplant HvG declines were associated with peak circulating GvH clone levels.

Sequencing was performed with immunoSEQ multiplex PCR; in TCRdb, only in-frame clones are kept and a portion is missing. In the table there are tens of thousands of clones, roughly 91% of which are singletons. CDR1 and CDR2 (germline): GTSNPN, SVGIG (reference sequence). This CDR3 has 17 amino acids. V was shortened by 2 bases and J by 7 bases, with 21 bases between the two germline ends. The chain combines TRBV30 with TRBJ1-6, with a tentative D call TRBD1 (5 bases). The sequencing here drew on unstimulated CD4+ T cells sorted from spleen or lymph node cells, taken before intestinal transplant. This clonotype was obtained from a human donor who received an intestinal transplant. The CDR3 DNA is TGTGCCTGGAGTCCCCGGGGGGGGGTGCCGGGAAATTCACCCCTCCACTTT. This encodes CAWSPRGGVPGNSPLHF. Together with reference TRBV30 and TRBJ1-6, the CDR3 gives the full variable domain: SQTIHQWPATLVQPVGSPLSLECTVEGTSNPNLYWYRQAAGRGLQLLFYSVGIGQISSEVPQNLSASRPQDRQFILSSKKLLLSDSGFYLCAWSPRGGVPGNSPLHFGNGTRLTVT.